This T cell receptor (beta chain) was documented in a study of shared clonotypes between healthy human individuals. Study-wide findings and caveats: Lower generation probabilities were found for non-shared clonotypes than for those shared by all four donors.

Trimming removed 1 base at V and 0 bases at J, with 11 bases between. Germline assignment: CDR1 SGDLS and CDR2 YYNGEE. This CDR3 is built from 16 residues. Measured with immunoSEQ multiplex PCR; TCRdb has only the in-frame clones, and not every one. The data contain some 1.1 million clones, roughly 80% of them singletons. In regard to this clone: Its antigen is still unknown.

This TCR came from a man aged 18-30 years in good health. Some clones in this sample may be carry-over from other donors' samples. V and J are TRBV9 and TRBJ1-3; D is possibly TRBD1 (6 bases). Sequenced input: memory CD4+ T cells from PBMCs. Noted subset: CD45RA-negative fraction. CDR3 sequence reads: CASSVSGALSGNTIYF. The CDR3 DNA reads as TGTGCCAGCAGCGTATCAGGGGCACTCTCTGGAAACACCATATATTTT.